This T cell receptor (beta chain) was documented in a study of T-cell memory formation after mild COVID-19. Notes on the study in general: Shrinking CD4+ clones were chiefly CM and EM; CD8+ ones were chiefly EMRA.

TCR alpha and TCR beta cDNA libraries carrying sample barcodes and UMIs were produced by 5'RACE using constant-segment primers. MiXCR, run by TCRdb on the 5' RACE reads, gives a single entry per CDR3 protein. The table records some 130,000 distinct CDR3 sequences, roughly 15% of them present only once. J was trimmed by 8 bases and V by 4 bases; bases with no gene match: 8. Germline V gene sequence: CDR1 SGHNT, CDR2 YYREEE (reference sequence). The CDR3 spans 13 residues. Notes on this clonotype: Its antigen is undetermined.

This sequence originates from an adult woman who had mild COVID-19 (a few samples of this study predate the infection). Cell type and time point are not known. Sequencing was done on a sample of PBMCs or a T cell subset sorted from them (not recorded which). The chain employs TRBV5-4 and TRBJ1-2; 7 bases are shared with TRBD1. The DNA of the CDR3 is TGTGCCAGCAGCGCCCCGACGACAGGGGGCTACACCTTC. Its translation is CASSAPTTGGYTF.